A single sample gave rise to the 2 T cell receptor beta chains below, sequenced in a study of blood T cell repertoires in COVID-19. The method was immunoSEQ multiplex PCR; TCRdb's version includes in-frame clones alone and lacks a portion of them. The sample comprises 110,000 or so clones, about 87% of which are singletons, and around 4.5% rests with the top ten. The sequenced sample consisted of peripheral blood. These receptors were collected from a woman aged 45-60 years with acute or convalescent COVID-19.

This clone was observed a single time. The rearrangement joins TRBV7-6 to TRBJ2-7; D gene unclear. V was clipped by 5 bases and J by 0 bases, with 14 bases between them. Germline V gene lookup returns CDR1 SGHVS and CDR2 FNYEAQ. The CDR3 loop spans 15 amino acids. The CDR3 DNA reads TGTGCCAGCAGCCCCTCCTGGCGGTCCTCCTACGAGCAGTACTTC. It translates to CASSPSWRSSYEQYF.

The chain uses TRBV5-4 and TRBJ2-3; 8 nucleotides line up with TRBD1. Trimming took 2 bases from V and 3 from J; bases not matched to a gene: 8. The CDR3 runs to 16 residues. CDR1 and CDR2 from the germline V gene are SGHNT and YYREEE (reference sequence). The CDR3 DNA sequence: TGTGCCAGCAGCTTCCCAGGGGGCTTGTTGACAGATACGCAGTATTTT. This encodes CASSFPGGLLTDTQYF.